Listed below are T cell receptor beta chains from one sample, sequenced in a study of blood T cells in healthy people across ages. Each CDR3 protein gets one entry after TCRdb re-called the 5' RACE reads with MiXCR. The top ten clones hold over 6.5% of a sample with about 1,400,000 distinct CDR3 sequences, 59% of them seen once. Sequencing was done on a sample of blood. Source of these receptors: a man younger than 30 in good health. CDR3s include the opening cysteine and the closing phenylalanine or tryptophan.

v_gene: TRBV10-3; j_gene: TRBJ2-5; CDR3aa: CAISVTAAETQYF
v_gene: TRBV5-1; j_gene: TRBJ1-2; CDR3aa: CASGPGDYGYTF
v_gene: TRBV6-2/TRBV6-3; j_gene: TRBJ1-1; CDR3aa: CASREQELLSGAFF
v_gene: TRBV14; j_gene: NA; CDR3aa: CASSPFGGSGETQYF
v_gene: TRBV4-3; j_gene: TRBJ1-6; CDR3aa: CASSPHPRVSPSSYNSPLHF
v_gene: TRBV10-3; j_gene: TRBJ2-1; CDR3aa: CAISEPPGLNNEQFF
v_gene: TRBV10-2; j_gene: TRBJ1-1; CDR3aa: CASSESSGAHTEAFF
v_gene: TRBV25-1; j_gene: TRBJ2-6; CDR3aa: CASTPRTGANVLTF
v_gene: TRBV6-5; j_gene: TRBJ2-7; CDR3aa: CASSAGTISYEQYF
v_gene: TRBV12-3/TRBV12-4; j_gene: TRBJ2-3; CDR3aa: CASSPSSGSTDMQYF
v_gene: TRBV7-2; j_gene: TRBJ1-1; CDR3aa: CASSLPPTVNTEAFF
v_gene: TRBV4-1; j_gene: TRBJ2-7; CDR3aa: CASSHLELNEQYF
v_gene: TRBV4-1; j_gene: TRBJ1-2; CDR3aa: CASSQDRLRGYTF
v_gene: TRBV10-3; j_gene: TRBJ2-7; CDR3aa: CAISEQVYSYEQYF
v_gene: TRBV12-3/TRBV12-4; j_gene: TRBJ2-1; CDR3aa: CASTPPGRYEQFF
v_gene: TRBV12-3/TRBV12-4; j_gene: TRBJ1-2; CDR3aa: CASSSGAPVNGYTF
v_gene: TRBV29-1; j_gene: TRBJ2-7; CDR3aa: CSVLLAGVSYEQYF
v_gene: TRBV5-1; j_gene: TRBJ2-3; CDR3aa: CASSLGRGDTQYF
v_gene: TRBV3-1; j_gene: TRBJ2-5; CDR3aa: CASSPREGGLETQYF
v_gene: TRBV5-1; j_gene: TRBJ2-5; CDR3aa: CASTQNDGSFQYF
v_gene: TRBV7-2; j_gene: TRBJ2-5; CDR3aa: CASSPGSYQYF
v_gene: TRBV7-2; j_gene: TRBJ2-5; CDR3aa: CASSLVGSGRETQYF
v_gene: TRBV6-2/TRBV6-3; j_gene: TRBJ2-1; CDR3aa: CASSYRGNYEQFF
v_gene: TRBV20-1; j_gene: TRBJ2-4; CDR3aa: CSAQGLAGPGDIQYF
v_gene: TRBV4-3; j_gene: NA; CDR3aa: CASSQDFLMGEQYF
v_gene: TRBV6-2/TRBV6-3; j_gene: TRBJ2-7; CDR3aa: CASSYSTGLESYEQYF
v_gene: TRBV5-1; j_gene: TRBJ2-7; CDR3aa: CASSLKAPSGSAYEQYF
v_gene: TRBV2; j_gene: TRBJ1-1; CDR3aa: CASTQPGQGSEAFF
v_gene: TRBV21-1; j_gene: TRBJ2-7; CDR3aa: CASSKRDTYEQYF
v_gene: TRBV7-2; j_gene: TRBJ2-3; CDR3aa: CASSRGRTMTSTDAQYF
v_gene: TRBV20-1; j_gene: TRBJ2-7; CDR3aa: CSSDGQGETYEQYF
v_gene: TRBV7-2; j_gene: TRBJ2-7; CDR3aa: CASSSISGIYEQYF
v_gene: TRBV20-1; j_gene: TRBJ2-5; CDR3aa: CSARGPTGGKETQYF
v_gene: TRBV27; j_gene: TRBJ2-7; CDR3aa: CASSFHAKYEQYF
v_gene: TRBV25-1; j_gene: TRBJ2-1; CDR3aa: CASSEYEGTYNEQFF
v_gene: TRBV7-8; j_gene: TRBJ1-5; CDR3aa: CASSLAAGNQPQHF
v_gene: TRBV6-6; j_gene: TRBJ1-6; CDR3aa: CASNQGPNSPLHF
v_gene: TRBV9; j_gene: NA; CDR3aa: CASSVAASGSDEQYF
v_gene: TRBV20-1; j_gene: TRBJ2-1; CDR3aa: CSANSVAEQGGNEQFF
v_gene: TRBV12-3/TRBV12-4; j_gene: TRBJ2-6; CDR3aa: CASSFSGPGANVLTF
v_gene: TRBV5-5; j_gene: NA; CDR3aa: CANTAGGEQYF
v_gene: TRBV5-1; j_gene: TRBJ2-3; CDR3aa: CASSEGASGRLDTQYF
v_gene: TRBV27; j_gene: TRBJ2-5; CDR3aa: CASSSGLAVYQETQYF
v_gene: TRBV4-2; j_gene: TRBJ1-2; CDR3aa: CASSQWYYGYTF
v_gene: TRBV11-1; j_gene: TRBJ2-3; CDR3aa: CASSARDSATTDTQYF
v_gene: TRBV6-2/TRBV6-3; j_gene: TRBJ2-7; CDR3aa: CASSPRSAGNIDEQYF
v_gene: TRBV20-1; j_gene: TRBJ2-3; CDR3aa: CSAPTQRAYTDTQYF
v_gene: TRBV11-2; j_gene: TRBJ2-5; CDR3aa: CASSPRSWAGVLEDNEQYF
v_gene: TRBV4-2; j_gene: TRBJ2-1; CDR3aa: CASSQAKGGEQFF
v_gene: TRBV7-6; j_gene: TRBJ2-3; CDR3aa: CASSVSWGTDTQYF
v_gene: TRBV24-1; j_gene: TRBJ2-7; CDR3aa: CATRYRDGYYEQYF
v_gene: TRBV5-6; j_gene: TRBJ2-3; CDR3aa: CASNFGIWEGGTDTQYF
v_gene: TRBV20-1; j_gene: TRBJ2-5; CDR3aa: CSAWLGWGDYQETQYF